These T cell receptor beta chains were read from a single sample in a study of T cells in Graves' hyperthyroidism and ophthalmopathy. One entry per CDR3 protein, called by TCRdb with MiXCR from the multiplex PCR reads. The data hold hundreds of thousands of distinct CDR3 sequences, with about 18% observed a single time. Sequencing used blood. Receptors originate from a young woman with Graves' hyperthyroidism. The CDR3 runs from the conserved cysteine through the conserved F or W. The D gene is left open where the match is weak. Size is stated for part of the rows, as once, few or many counts, or as a class when the clone is expanded.

v_gene,d_gene,abundance,j_gene,CDR3nt,CDR3aa
TRBV5-1,.,many,TRBJ1-2,TGCGCCAGCAGCCCAGGCTACTATGGCTACACCTTC,CASSPGYYGYTF
TRBV12-3/TRBV12-4,.,many,TRBJ1-1,TGTGCCAGCAGGGCAAGGGATGAAGCTTTCTTT,CASRARDEAFF
TRBV12-3/TRBV12-4,.,many,TRBJ1-3,TGTGCCAGCCGACTGACCCGGTCGGAAGACACCATATATTTT,CASRLTRSEDTIYF
TRBV6-1,.,.,TRBJ1-1,TGTGCCAGCAGTGAAGCGCTTCGGCAGTTGAACACTGAAGCTTTCTTT,CASSEALRQLNTEAFF
TRBV7-3,.,.,TRBJ1-1,TGTGCCAGCTCCCCTATGGGGGGGGCCCTCGGGCCTGAAGCTTTCTTT,CASSPMGGALGPEAFF
TRBV6-2/TRBV6-3,.,many,TRBJ2-7,TGTGCCAGCAGTTACTCCGGTGGGAGTGACGAGCAGTACTTC,CASSYSGGSDEQYF
TRBV2,.,many,TRBJ1-2,TGTGCCAGCAGTGAAACGGAAAACTATGGCTACACCTTC,CASSETENYGYTF
TRBV20-1,.,many,TRBJ1-5,TGCAGTGCTAGAGTGGATTGGGGGACTCAGCCCCAGCATTTT,CSARVDWGTQPQHF
TRBV14,.,.,TRBJ1-5,TGTGCCAGCAGCCAAGATGGAACCGGGGAAATCGATCAGCCCCAGCATTTT,CASSQDGTGEIDQPQHF
TRBV6-1,TRBD1,many,TRBJ2-7,TGTGCCAGCAATAAGGACAGGGTTGAGAACGAGCAGTACTTC,CASNKDRVENEQYF
TRBV6-5,.,many,TRBJ1-1,TGTGCCAGCAGCCCCCGAACAGGGATAGGCACTGAAGCTTTCTTT,CASSPRTGIGTEAFF
TRBV11-3,TRBD2,.,TRBJ2-5,TGTGCCAGCAGCCCAGGCCCCGGGACTAGCGGGATGGAGACCCAGTACTTC,CASSPGPGTSGMETQYF
TRBV30,TRBD1,few,TRBJ1-5,TGTGCCTGGAAGTCCCGGGACAGACATCAGCCCCAGCATTTT,CAWKSRDRHQPQHF
TRBV7-2,.,many,TRBJ2-7,TGTGCCAGCAGCTTAGCGGCGGGACTGCAGTCTGGAGAGCAGTACTTC,CASSLAAGLQSGEQYF
TRBV5-1,TRBD2,.,TRBJ2-7,TGCGCCAGCAGCTTGACAGCGGGGGGTGGCTACGAGCAGTACTTC,CASSLTAGGGYEQYF
TRBV6-1,.,many,TRBJ1-1,TGTGCCAGCAGTGGGGATGTGAACACTGAAGCTTTCTTT,CASSGDVNTEAFF
TRBV29-1,TRBD2,many,TRBJ2-6,TGCAGCGTTCCCCGGGAGGGAGGTGGGGCCAACGTCCTGACTTTC,CSVPREGGGANVLTF
TRBV28,.,many,TRBJ1-1,TGTGCCAGCAGTTTTGGGCAGGGAGCTTTCTTT,CASSFGQGAFF
TRBV27,.,many,TRBJ2-7,TGTGCCAGCAGTTTATCGGGCCAGCCCTCCTACGAGCAGTACTTC,CASSLSGQPSYEQYF
TRBV7-9,.,.,TRBJ1-1,TGTGCCAGCAGCTTATCGACGGTTGGGACTGAAGCTTTCTTT,CASSLSTVGTEAFF
TRBV4-1,.,many,TRBJ1-5,TGCGCCAGCAGCCAAGGTGGAGACCGCAATCAGCCCCAGCATTTT,CASSQGGDRNQPQHF
TRBV4-1,.,many,TRBJ2-5,TGCGCCAGCAGCCAAGAAGGGTCCCGACAAGAGACCCAGTACTTC,CASSQEGSRQETQYF
TRBV5-1,.,few,TRBJ1-5,TGCGCCAGCAGCTTCGGATCCGGGGGGCAGCCCCAGCATTTT,CASSFGSGGQPQHF
TRBV5-1,.,few,TRBJ2-7,TGCGCCAGCAGCTTTAATTCGGAAGGGTTCGAGCAGTACTTC,CASSFNSEGFEQYF
TRBV9,.,many,TRBJ2-2,TGTGCCAGCAGCGTAGGGCCAGGGTCGGACACCGGGGAGCTGTTTTTT,CASSVGPGSDTGELFF
TRBV20-1,.,many,TRBJ1-1,TGCAGTGCTAGAGCAGGGCTCGCTGAAGCTTTCTTT,CSARAGLAEAFF
TRBV27,.,many,TRBJ1-1,TGTGCCAGCACAAACAACAGGGCGCGGGGCACTGAAGCTTTCTTT,CASTNNRARGTEAFF
TRBV12-3/TRBV12-4,TRBD1,few,TRBJ1-5,TGTGCCAGCAGTCCGGGACAGGGGCTTTGGTATGGCAATCAGCCCCAGCATTTT,CASSPGQGLWYGNQPQHF
TRBV10-3,TRBD2,many,TRBJ2-7,TGTGCCATCAGTGAGTCCGCTAGCGGGGGGTCTTACGAGCAGTACTTC,CAISESASGGSYEQYF
TRBV5-1,.,many,TRBJ1-1,TGCGCCAGCAGCCGAGTCATAAACACTGAAGCTTTCTTT,CASSRVINTEAFF